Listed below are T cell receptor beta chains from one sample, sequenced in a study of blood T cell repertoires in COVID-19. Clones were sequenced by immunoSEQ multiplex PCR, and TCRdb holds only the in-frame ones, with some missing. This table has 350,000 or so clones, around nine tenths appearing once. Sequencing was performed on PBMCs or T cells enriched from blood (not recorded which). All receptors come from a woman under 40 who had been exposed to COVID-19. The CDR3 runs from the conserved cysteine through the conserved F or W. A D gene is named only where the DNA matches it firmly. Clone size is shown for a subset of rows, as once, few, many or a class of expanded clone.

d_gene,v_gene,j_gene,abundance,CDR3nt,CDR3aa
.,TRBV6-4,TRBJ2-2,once,TGTGCCAGCAGTGACGACTTCGACCCGGGGAACACCGGGGAGCTGTTTTTT,CASSDDFDPGNTGELFF
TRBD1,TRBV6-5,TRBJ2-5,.,TGTGCCAGCGGGCCCGGGACAGGGGTAAAGACCCAGTACTTC,CASGPGTGVKTQYF
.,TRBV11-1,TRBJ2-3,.,TGTGCCAGCAGCTTTTCCGCCTACCCAGATACGCAGTATTTT,CASSFSAYPDTQYF
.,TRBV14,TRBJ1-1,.,TGTGCCAGCAGCTTACCAGGGATTTTCCTGAACACTGAAGCTTTCTTT,CASSLPGIFLNTEAFF
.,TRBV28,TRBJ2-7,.,TGTGCCAGCAGTTTATCGGGCAGGGGATCGGAGTCGCCTAGGGGGTTCTTC,CASSLSGRGSESPRGFF
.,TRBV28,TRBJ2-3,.,TGTGCCAGCAGTTTATCCCCCTTGAGCGGCAACACAGATACGCAGTATTTT,CASSLSPLSGNTDTQYF
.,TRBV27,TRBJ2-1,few,TGTGCCAGCAGTTTATATGGGGTAAGCGGGTCCTACAATGAGCAGTTCTTC,CASSLYGVSGSYNEQFF
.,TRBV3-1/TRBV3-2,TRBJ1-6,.,TGTGCCAGCAGCTTCCGGGGTAGGGATGGTTCACCCCTCCACTTT,CASSFRGRDGSPLHF
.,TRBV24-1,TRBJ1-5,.,TGTGCCACCAGTGATAGCAGGGCACCCGCGCCCCAGCATTTT,CATSDSRAPAPQHF
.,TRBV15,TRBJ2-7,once,TGTGCCACCAGCAGGGCGGACTTAAATTCCTACGAGCAGTACTTC,CATSRADLNSYEQYF
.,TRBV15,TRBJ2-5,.,TGTGCCACCAGCAGAGGCGGGCAGGGGCCAAAAGAGACCCAGTACTTC,CATSRGGQGPKETQYF
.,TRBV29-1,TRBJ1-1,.,TGCAGCGTTGAGGAGACAGGCCTGAACACTGAAGCTTTCTTT,CSVEETGLNTEAFF
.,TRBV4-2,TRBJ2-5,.,TGTGCCAGCAGCCAAGATTGGTCCGGGGGCCAAGAGACCCAGTACTTC,CASSQDWSGGQETQYF
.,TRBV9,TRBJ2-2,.,TGTGCCAGCAGCGTCCCGCCCGGGGGGAACACCGGGGAGCTGTTTTTT,CASSVPPGGNTGELFF
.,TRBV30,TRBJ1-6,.,TGTGCCTGGAGTGTAACTAGGACGAGCTCCTATAATTCACCCCTCCACTTT,CAWSVTRTSSYNSPLHF
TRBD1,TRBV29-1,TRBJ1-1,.,TGCAGCGCCGGACAGGGGTTAGGTACTGAAGCTTTCTTT,CSAGQGLGTEAFF
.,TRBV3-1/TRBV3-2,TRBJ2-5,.,TGTGCCAGCAGCCGGCCCCCGGGACACAGAACCCAAGAGACCCAGTACTTC,CASSRPPGHRTQETQYF
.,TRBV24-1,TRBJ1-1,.,TGTGCCACCAGCGTACGGGGGAACACTGAAGCTTTCTTT,CATSVRGNTEAFF
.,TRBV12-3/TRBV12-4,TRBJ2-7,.,TGTGCCAGCCAGGAGGGGTACGAGCAGTACTTC,CASQEGYEQYF
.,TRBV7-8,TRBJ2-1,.,TGTGCCAGCAGCTTTTTTGGGGGCTTGGACTACAATGAGCAGTTCTTC,CASSFFGGLDYNEQFF
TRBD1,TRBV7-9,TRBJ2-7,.,TGTGCCAGCAGCCCCCCGGTTGCAGGACAGGGGTCATACGAGCAGTACTTC,CASSPPVAGQGSYEQYF
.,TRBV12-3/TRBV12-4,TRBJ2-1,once,TGTGCCATCCGACAGGTTCATGAGCAGTTCTTC,CAIRQVHEQFF
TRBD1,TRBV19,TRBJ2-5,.,TGTGCCAGTAGTATATACCCCGACAGGGGGCTAAAAGAGACCCAGTACTTC,CASSIYPDRGLKETQYF
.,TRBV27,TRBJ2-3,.,TGTGCCAGCAGTTGGTCCGGTACGCAGTATTTT,CASSWSGTQYF
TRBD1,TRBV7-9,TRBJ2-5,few,TGTGCCAGCAGCCCTAGACAGGGTCCGGGTGAGGAGACCCAGTACTTC,CASSPRQGPGEETQYF
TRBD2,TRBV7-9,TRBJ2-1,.,TGTGCCAGCAGCTTACCGCTAGCGGGAATCCGCTCCTACAATGAGCAGTTCTTC,CASSLPLAGIRSYNEQFF
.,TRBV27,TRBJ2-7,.,TGTGCCAGCGGAGGACAGACCTACGAGCAGTACTTC,CASGGQTYEQYF
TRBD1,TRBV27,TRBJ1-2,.,TGTGCCAGCAGTTTGTCACAGGGGGGCGGCTACACCTTC,CASSLSQGGGYTF
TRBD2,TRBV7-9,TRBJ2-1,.,TGTGCCAGCAGCTTTGTGCCGGCGGGAGGACACAATGAGCAGTTCTTC,CASSFVPAGGHNEQFF
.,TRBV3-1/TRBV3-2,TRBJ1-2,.,TGTGCCAGCAGCCAAGAAGGATCGCGGGGATTTGGCTACACCTTC,CASSQEGSRGFGYTF
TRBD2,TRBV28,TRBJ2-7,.,TGTGCCAGCAGTGGGACTAGCGTCGAGCAGTACTTC,CASSGTSVEQYF
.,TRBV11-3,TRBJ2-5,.,TGTGCCAGCAGCTTTTCCGGGATACCGGGGGAGACCCAGTACTTC,CASSFSGIPGETQYF
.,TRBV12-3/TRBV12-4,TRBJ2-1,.,TGTGCCAGCACCACGAACAGGGACGAGCAGTTCTTC,CASTTNRDEQFF
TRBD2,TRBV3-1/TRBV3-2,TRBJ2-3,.,TGTGCCAGCAGCCAAGATGGGAGGGGCCGCACAGATACGCAGTATTTT,CASSQDGRGRTDTQYF
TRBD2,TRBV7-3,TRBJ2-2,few,TGTGCCAGCAGCCTGGGACTAGCGGGAGCCCCGGGCGGGGAGCTGTTTTTT,CASSLGLAGAPGGELFF
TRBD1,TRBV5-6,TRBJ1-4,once,TGTGCCAGCAGCTACAGGGGGATGGGGGAAAAACTGTTTTTT,CASSYRGMGEKLFF
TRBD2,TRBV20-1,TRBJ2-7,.,TGCAGTGTCCGGGAGGGCTACGAGCAGTACTTC,CSVREGYEQYF
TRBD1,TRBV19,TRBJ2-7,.,TGTGCCAGTAGTAACCGGGACAGGGTGGACGAGCAGTACTTC,CASSNRDRVDEQYF
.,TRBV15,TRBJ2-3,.,TGTGCCACCAGCAGAATAGCGGTCCGAAGGTCAGATACGCAGTATTTT,CATSRIAVRRSDTQYF
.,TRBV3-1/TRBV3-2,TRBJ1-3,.,TGTGCCAGCAGCCAAGTCGAAGCTGTTGGAAACACCATATATTTT,CASSQVEAVGNTIYF
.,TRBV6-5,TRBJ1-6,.,TGTGCCAGCAGCACCGGACATGTAAATTCACCCCTCCACTTT,CASSTGHVNSPLHF
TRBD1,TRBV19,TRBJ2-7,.,TGTGCCAGTAGTTCCCAGGGGGTAGTCTACGAGCAGTACTTC,CASSSQGVVYEQYF
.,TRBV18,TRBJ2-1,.,TGTGCCAGCTCACCACAGAGCGGTTCTTACAATGAGCAGTTCTTC,CASSPQSGSYNEQFF
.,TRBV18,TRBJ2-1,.,TGTGCCAGCTCACCACCTTTGAGCTCCTACAATGAGCAGTTCTTC,CASSPPLSSYNEQFF
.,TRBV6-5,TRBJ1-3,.,TGTGCCAGCAGACAGGGCGGAAGCTCTGGAAACACCATATATTTT,CASRQGGSSGNTIYF
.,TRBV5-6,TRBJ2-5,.,TGTGCCAGCAGCTTGGGACTTCAAGAGACCCAGTACTTC,CASSLGLQETQYF
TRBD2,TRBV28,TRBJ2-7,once,TGTGCCAGCAGTTTACTTAGCGGGAGGCGCTCCTACGAGCAGTACTTC,CASSLLSGRRSYEQYF
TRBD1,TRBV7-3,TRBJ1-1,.,TGTGCCAGCAGCTTATGGGCGACAGGGTTGAACACTGAAGCTTTCTTT,CASSLWATGLNTEAFF
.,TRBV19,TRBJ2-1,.,TGTGCCAGTAGTCCCGCTAGCCTCTATGAGCAGTTCTTC,CASSPASLYEQFF
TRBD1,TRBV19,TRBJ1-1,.,TGTGCCAGTACTACGTCGGGGACAGGTGAAGCTTTCTTT,CASTTSGTGEAFF
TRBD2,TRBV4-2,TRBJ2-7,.,TGTGCCAGCAGCGCCAGGACTAGCGGAACTTTCTCCTACGAGCAGTACTTC,CASSARTSGTFSYEQYF
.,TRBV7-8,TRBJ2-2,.,TGTGCCAGCAGCTTAGCGCGCGCAGGGAAGAACACCGGGGAGCTGTTTTTT,CASSLARAGKNTGELFF
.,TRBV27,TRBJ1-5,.,TGTGCCAGTTGGGGGAGGGGGGGCGGCAATCAGCCCCAGCATTTT,CASWGRGGGNQPQHF
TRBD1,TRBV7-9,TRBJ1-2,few,TGTGCCAGCAGCCATGACAGGGACGGAAACTATGGCTACACCTTC,CASSHDRDGNYGYTF
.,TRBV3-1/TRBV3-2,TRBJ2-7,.,TGTGCCAGCAGCCAAGTACCCCACGAGCGGGAGCAGTACTTC,CASSQVPHEREQYF
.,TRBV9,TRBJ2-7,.,TGTGCCAGCAGCCCCACGGGACATCTCTCCTACGAGCAGTACTTC,CASSPTGHLSYEQYF
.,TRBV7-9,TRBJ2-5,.,TGTGCCAGCAGCATCACAGGGATTCAAGAGACCCAGTACTTC,CASSITGIQETQYF